The clone carrying this TCR beta chain appeared many times. The CDR3 loop spans 15 amino acids. V was pared by 3 bases and J by 8 bases, with 7 bases of the junction left unmatched. The germline CDR1 and CDR2 sequences are MDHEN and SYDVKM. These data are taken from a study of T-cell reconstitution after alpha-beta-depleted transplantation in children. Unique molecular identifiers tagged the TCRbeta library. TCRdb used MiXCR to reprocess the PCR reads, holding one entry per CDR3 protein. The repertoire has approximately 650,000 distinct CDR3 sequences, 13% of them found once; the top ten carry approximately 0.8%.

The source was PBMCs, collected before TCRalphabeta/CD19-depleted stem cell transplant. The TCR was taken from a girl aged 2 to 9 with congenital amegakaryocytic thrombocytopenia, due to receive a stem cell transplant. The chain carries TRBV28 and TRBJ1-6, with 7 bases identical to TRBD1. CDR3 protein: CASSFPGGRDSPLHF. As DNA, the CDR3 is TGTGCCAGCAGTTTCCCAGGGGGTCGTGATTCACCCCTCCACTTT.